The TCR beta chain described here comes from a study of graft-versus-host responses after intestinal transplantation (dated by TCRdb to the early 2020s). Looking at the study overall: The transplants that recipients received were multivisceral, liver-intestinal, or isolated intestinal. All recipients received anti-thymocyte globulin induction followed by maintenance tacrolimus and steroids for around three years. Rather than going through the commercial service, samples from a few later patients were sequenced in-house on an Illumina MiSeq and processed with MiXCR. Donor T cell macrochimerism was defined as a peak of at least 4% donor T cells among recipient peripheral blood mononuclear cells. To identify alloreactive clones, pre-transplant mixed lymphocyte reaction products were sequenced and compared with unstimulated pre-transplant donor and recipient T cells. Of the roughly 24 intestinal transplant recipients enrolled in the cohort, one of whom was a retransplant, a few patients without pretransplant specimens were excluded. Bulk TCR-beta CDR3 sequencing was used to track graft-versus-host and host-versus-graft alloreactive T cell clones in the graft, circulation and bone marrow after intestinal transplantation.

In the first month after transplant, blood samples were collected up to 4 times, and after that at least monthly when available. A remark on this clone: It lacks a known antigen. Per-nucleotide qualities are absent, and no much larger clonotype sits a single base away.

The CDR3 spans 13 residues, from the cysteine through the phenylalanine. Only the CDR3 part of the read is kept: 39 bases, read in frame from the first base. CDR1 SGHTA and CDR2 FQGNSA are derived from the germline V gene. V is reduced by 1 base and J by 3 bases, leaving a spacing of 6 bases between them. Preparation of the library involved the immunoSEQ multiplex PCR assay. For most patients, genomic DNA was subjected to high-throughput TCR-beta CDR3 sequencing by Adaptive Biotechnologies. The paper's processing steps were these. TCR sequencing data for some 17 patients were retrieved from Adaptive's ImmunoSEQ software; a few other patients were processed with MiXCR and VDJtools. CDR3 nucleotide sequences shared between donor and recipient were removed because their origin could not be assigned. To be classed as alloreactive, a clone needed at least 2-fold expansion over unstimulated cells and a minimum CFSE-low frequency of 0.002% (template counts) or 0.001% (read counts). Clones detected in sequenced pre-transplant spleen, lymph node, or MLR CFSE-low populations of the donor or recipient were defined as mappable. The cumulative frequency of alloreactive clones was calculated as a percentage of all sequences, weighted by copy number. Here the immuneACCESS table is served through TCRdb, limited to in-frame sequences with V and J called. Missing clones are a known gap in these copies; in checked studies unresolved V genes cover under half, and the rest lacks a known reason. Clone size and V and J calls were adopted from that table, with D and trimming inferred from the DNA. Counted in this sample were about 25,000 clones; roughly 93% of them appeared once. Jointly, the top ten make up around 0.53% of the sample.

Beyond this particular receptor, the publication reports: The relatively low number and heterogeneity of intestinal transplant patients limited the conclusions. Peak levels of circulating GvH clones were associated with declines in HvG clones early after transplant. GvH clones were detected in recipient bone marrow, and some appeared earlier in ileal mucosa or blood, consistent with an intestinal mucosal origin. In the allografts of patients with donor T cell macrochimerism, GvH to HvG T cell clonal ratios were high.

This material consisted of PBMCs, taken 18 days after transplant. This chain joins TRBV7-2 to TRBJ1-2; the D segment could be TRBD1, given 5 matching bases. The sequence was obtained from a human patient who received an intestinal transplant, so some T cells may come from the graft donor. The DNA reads TGTGCCAGCAGCTTAGGACAGTACTATGGCTACACCTTC. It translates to CASSLGQYYGYTF.